A single sample is the source of the 14 T cell receptor beta chains below, sequenced in a study of T-cell reconstitution after alpha-beta-depleted transplantation in children. A library of TCRbeta sequences, prepared with unique molecular identifiers, was generated. TCRdb analysed the PCR reads with MiXCR anew, one entry per CDR3 protein. The data show 200,000 to 250,000 distinct CDR3 sequences, 12% seen once. The input for sequencing was PBMCs from the stem cell graft donor, taken from the stem cell graft. The receptors here all came from a human donor who donated a stem cell graft to a child with acute lymphoblastic leukemia.

This clonotype was picked up many times. The chain is built from TRBV20-1 and TRBJ2-3, with TRBD2 identical over 13 bases. CDR3 length: 15 residues. Losses at the gene ends were 0 bases for V and 10 bases for J; bases not matched to a gene: 7. Per germline, CDR1 DFQATT and CDR2 SNEGSKA (reference sequence). CDR3 amino acids: CSARDSRTSGGSQYF. The CDR3 DNA sequence: TGCAGTGCTAGAGATTCGAGGACTAGCGGGGGTTCGCAGTATTTT.

The table lists this clonotype with many counts. V gene TRBV6-1 combines with J gene TRBJ2-2, with TRBD1 matching over 7 bases. Germline V gives CDR1 MNHNS, CDR2 SASEGT. The CDR3 loop spans 14 amino acids. V lost 7 bases to trimming and J lost 5 bases; unmatched junction nucleotides: 7. CDR3 sequence (DNA): TGTGCCAGCAACCGGGGACAGATGACCGGGGAGCTGTTTTTT. The encoded protein is CASNRGQMTGELFF.

This clonotype was counted at least ten times. This chain connects TRBV9 to TRBJ1-4; D may be TRBD1 (6 bases). CDR3 size: 14 residues. V lost 2 bases and J lost 3, with 8 bases in between. Germline V lookup: CDR1 SGDLS, CDR2 YYNGEE. CDR3 loop: CASSVTGSNEKLFF. Here the CDR3 DNA reads TGTGCCAGCAGCGTTACAGGGTCTAATGAAAAACTGTTTTTT. Filled out from reference TRBV9 and TRBJ1-4, the complete variable domain reads DSGVTQTPKHLITATGQRVTLRCSPRSGDLSVYWYQQSLDQGLQFLIQYYNGEERAKGNILERFSAQQFPDLHSELNLSSLELGDSALYFCASSVTGSNEKLFFGSGTQLSVL.

The genes are TRBV6-5 and TRBJ1-1; D might be TRBD1 (5 bases). Trimming took 4 bases from V and 6 from J, leaving 9 bases between them. This CDR3 has 12 residues. The germline CDR1 and CDR2 sequences are MNHEY and SVGAGI. For the CDR3, the DNA is TGTGCCAGCAGTTCAGGGTACCCTGAAGCTTTCTTT. Protein: CASSSGYPEAFF.

This clonotype was detected ten times or more. This chain uses TRBV12-3 or TRBV12-4 with TRBJ2-1; a possible D gene is TRBD2 (5 bases). V dropped 3 bases and J dropped 0 bases, with 9 bases sitting between them. The CDR3 is made up of 15 amino acids. Here the CDR3 reads CASSLSGSSYNEQFF. The CDR3 nucleotides read TGTGCCAGCAGTTTGAGCGGAAGCTCCTACAATGAGCAGTTCTTC.

The chain has TRBV7-8 and TRBJ1-4; no reliable D call. Trimming stripped 0 bases from V and 3 bases from J, with 11 bases between. The germline gives CDR1 SGHVS, CDR2 FQNEAQ. The CDR3 loop spans 16 amino acids. CDR3 nucleotide sequence: TGTGCCAGCAGCTTAGCGGGTGTGATGTCTAATGAAAAACTGTTTTTT. Protein product: CASSLAGVMSNEKLFF.

This clonotype was found many times. V usage is TRBV28 and J usage is TRBJ2-7; D is ambiguous. Germline CDR1 reads MDHEN; CDR2 reads SYDVKM. The germline V and J ends were trimmed by 6 bases and 9 bases, with 18 bases remaining between them. The CDR3 consists of 13 residues. As DNA, the CDR3 is TGTGCCAGCAGACCTCGTGGTCCCGCCGGGCAGTACTTC. It yields the protein CASRPRGPAGQYF. The whole variable domain, filled in from reference TRBV28 and TRBJ2-7, reads DVKVTQSSRYLVKRTGEKVFLECVQDMDHENMFWYRQDPGLGLRLIYFSYDVKMKEKGDIPEGYSVSREKKERFSLILESASTNQTSMYLCASRPRGPAGQYFGPGTRLTVT.

This clonotype has a count of ten or more. This chain connects TRBV5-6 to TRBJ2-3; 8 bases match TRBD1. Trimming removed 4 bases from V and 2 bases from J; junction bases left unmatched: 12. The CDR3 is 17 residues long. From germline, CDR1 is SGHDT and CDR2 YYEEEE. The CDR3 loop is CASSILDRDLDTDTQYF. For the CDR3, the DNA is TGTGCCAGCAGCATATTGGACAGGGACCTAGACACAGATACGCAGTATTTT.

This clonotype has a count of ten or more. One end of the junction fails to match germline, which may point to a read error. The genes are TRBV5-1 and TRBJ2-2; no clear D. Germline assignment: CDR1 SGHRS and CDR2 YFSETQ. The CDR3 has 13 residues. In nucleotides, the CDR3 is TGTGCCAGCAGCTTAGAAGGTACCGGGGAGCTGTTTTTT. This codes for CASSLEGTGELFF.

This clonotype has only a few counts. The V call is TRBV11-1, the J call TRBJ1-1; 8 bases match TRBD1. V shed 5 bases and J 0 bases; nucleotides not matched to a gene: 14. The CDR3 spans 18 residues. Germline V gene lookup returns CDR1 SGHAT and CDR2 FQDESV (reference sequence). DNA of the CDR3: TGTGCCAGCAGCCCTTCCCCGGGACAGGCCCCGTTGAACACTGAAGCTTTCTTT. Translated, it gives CASSPSPGQAPLNTEAFF.

This clonotype was recorded at least ten times. V and J are TRBV7-8 and TRBJ2-1; TRBD2 aligns across 8 bases. The length of the CDR3 is 16 residues. Germline assignment: CDR1 SGHVS and CDR2 FQNEAQ. The trim removed 5 bases at V and 0 bases at J, leaving 6 bases unmatched. CDR3 nucleotides: TGTGCCAGCAGCATTAGCGGGACACCCTCCTACAATGAGCAGTTCTTC. Its protein product is CASSISGTPSYNEQFF.

The gene calls are TRBV7-2 and TRBJ2-7, with 9 bases matching TRBD2. Germline CDR1 and CDR2: SGHTA and FQGNSA. The V segment lost 7 bases and the J segment 3 bases; nucleotides outside the gene matches: 7. The CDR3 is 14 residues long. The CDR3 is CASTFSGRGYEQYF. CDR3 bases: TGTGCCAGCACCTTTAGCGGGAGAGGCTACGAGCAGTACTTC.

This clonotype was seen ten or more times. V usage is TRBV5-5 and J usage is TRBJ1-1, with D tentatively TRBD1 (5 bases). Germline values: CDR1 SGHKS, CDR2 YYEKEE (reference sequence). The V gene lost 1 base and the J gene lost 4 bases, with 14 bases spanning the gap. The CDR3 is 15 residues long. The DNA of the CDR3 is TGTGCCAGCAGCTTGCACCCCAACAGGATCACTGAAGCTTTCTTT. Translating it yields CASSLHPNRITEAFF.

This clonotype was recorded at least ten times. V gene TRBV6-2 or TRBV6-3 combines with J gene TRBJ2-1; D is unresolved. Trimming took 5 bases from V and 4 from J, leaving 6 bases between them. Germline lookup yields CDR1 MNHEY and CDR2 SVGEGT. The CDR3 spans 12 residues. CDR3 sequence reads: CASSIEYNEQFF. The CDR3 nucleotides read TGTGCCAGCAGTATTGAGTACAATGAGCAGTTCTTC.